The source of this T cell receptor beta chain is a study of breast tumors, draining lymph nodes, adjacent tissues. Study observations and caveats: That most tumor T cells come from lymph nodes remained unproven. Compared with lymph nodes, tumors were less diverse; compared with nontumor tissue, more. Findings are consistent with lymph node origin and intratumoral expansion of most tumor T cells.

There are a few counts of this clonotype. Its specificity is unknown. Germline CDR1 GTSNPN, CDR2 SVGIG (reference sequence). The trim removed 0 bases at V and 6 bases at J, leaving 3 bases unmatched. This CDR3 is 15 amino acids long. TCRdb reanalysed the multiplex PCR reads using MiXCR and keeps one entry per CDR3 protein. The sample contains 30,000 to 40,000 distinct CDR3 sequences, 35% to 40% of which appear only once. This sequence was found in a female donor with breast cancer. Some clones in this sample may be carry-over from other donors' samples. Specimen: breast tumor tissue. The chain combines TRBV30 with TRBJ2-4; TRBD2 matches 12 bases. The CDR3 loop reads CAWSVRGLAGNIQYF. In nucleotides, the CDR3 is TGTGCCTGGAGTGTACGGGGACTAGCGGGAAACATTCAGTACTTC.